Listed below are T cell receptor beta chains from one sample, sequenced in a study of cytomegalovirus exposure and HLA in healthy donors. Sequencing was performed with immunoSEQ multiplex PCR; in TCRdb, only in-frame clones are kept and a portion is missing. The table includes about 190,000 clones, 79% detected once. The sequenced sample was PBMCs. The receptors originated from a woman aged 18-30 years in good health and CMV-seronegative. Each CDR3 is given with its conserved first and last residue. D genes are given only for firm matches. Some rows mark clone size as missing; the rest say once, few, many or name a class of expanded clone.

size	V	J	D	CDR3	DNA
few	TRBV5-6	TRBJ1-1	.	CASTWGGNTEAFF	TGTGCCAGCACCTGGGGCGGGAACACTGAAGCTTTCTTT
.	TRBV5-4	TRBJ2-5	TRBD1	CASSPGQGAETQYF	TGTGCCAGCAGCCCGGGACAGGGGGCAGAGACCCAGTACTTC
.	TRBV9	TRBJ1-6	.	CASSVVPEGSPLHF	TGTGCCAGCAGCGTAGTCCCAGAGGGTTCACCCCTCCACTTT
.	TRBV6-5	TRBJ2-2	TRBD1	CASSLRTGDTGELFF	TGTGCCAGCAGTCTACGGACAGGGGACACCGGGGAGCTGTTTTTT
.	TRBV20-1	TRBJ1-3	.	CSAQDRNTIYF	TGCAGTGCCCAGGACAGAAACACCATATATTTT
.	TRBV28	TRBJ2-7	.	CATGELPGLKRYEQYF	TGTGCCACCGGTGAATTACCGGGACTTAAGCGCTACGAGCAGTACTTC
.	TRBV7-2	TRBJ2-7	.	CASAPGAYEQYF	TGTGCCAGCGCACCCGGGGCCTACGAGCAGTACTTC
.	TRBV18	TRBJ2-7	TRBD1	CASSPRTGGAYEQYF	TGTGCCAGCTCACCACGGACAGGGGGGGCCTACGAGCAGTACTTC
.	TRBV27	TRBJ2-7	TRBD2	CASSPTGTSGRSSYEQYF	TGTGCCAGCAGTCCGACCGGGACTAGCGGGCGAAGCTCCTACGAGCAGTACTTC
.	TRBV9	TRBJ1-2	.	CASSVAGSNYGYTF	TGTGCCAGCAGCGTAGCAGGGTCTAATTATGGCTACACCTTC
.	TRBV4-2	TRBJ2-2	TRBD2	CASSQDPSGGTNTGELFF	TGTGCCAGCAGCCAAGATCCTAGCGGGGGCACGAACACCGGGGAGCTGTTTTTT
.	TRBV9	TRBJ2-5	.	CASSVGDFQETQYF	TGTGCCAGCAGCGTCGGGGACTTCCAAGAGACCCAGTACTTC
few	TRBV7-9	TRBJ2-3	TRBD2	CASSGTSGGTDTQYF	TGTGCCAGCAGCGGGACTAGCGGGGGGACAGATACGCAGTATTTT
once	TRBV27	TRBJ1-2	.	CASSLSPGNYGYTF	TGTGCCAGCAGTTTATCTCCGGGTAACTATGGCTACACCTTC
.	TRBV19	TRBJ1-2	TRBD1	CASRQDRDYGYTF	TGTGCCAGTAGACAGGACAGGGACTATGGCTACACCTTC
.	TRBV6-1	TRBJ2-1	.	CASSEREGVSYNEQFF	TGTGCCAGCAGTGAACGTGAGGGAGTCTCCTACAATGAGCAGTTCTTC
.	TRBV5-1	TRBJ1-4	.	CASSLGHINEKLFF	TGCGCCAGCAGCTTGGGACATATTAATGAAAAACTGTTTTTT
.	TRBV10-2	TRBJ1-1	.	CASSDSGTPTEAFF	TGCGCCAGCAGTGATAGTGGGACACCCACTGAAGCTTTCTTT
.	TRBV7-2	TRBJ2-3	TRBD1	CASSWTGADTQYF	TGTGCCAGCAGCTGGACAGGGGCAGATACGCAGTATTTT
.	TRBV5-1	TRBJ2-7	.	CASSNLNIADPSYEQYF	TGCGCCAGCAGCAACTTAAATATAGCGGACCCCTCCTACGAGCAGTACTTC
.	TRBV27	TRBJ2-2	.	CASSLSYTGELFF	TGTGCCAGCAGTTTATCCTACACCGGGGAGCTGTTTTTT
few	TRBV6-5	TRBJ1-3	.	CASRETGHSGNTIYF	TGTGCCAGCAGAGAGACAGGCCACTCTGGAAACACCATATATTTT
few	TRBV10-3	TRBJ2-1	TRBD1	CAISERDRARSNEQFF	TGTGCCATCAGTGAGAGAGACAGGGCACGATCCAATGAGCAGTTCTTC
.	TRBV9	TRBJ1-2	.	CASSGGGWQHGYTF	TGTGCCAGCAGCGGTGGGGGGTGGCAGCATGGCTACACCTTC
.	TRBV7-9	TRBJ2-3	TRBD2	CASSFLLAGAADTQYF	TGTGCCAGCAGTTTCCTACTAGCGGGGGCCGCAGATACGCAGTATTTT
.	TRBV5-4	TRBJ1-1	.	CASSLAGGGGEAFF	TGTGCCAGCAGCTTGGCCGGGGGGGGTGGTGAAGCTTTCTTT
.	TRBV30	TRBJ2-3	.	CAWGGVSTDTQYF	TGTGCCTGGGGTGGAGTTAGCACAGATACGCAGTATTTT
.	TRBV28	TRBJ2-3	TRBD2	CASLPLFGLAGGPVGSDTQYF	TGTGCCAGCCTACCTCTATTCGGACTAGCGGGGGGGCCTGTCGGTTCGGATACGCAGTATTTT
.	TRBV11-2	TRBJ1-2	TRBD1	CASREGQLNLYGYTF	TGTGCCAGCAGAGAGGGACAGCTAAATCTCTATGGCTACACCTTC
few	TRBV7-9	TRBJ2-7	TRBD1	CASSLRAGTGKRVQYF	TGTGCCAGCAGCTTAAGGGCCGGGACAGGGAAGCGTGTGCAGTACTTC
.	TRBV6-5	TRBJ1-2	.	CASSYSYSYGYTF	TGTGCCAGCAGTTACTCGTACAGCTATGGCTACACCTTC
.	TRBV29-1	TRBJ2-1	TRBD2	CSVLGLDNEQFF	TGCAGCGTACTAGGACTAGACAATGAGCAGTTCTTC
.	TRBV6-1	TRBJ1-4	.	CASSVMGGQNEKLFF	TGTGCCAGCAGCGTCATGGGGGGGCAAAATGAAAAACTGTTTTTT
.	TRBV28	TRBJ2-1	.	CASSLSGYRNEQFF	TGTGCCAGCAGTTTATCGGGGTATCGGAATGAGCAGTTCTTC
few	TRBV27	TRBJ2-7	TRBD1	CASSSQGTYEQYF	TGTGCCAGCAGTTCACAGGGGACCTACGAGCAGTACTTC
once	TRBV6-5	TRBJ2-7	TRBD2	CASSYLAGAYEQYF	TGTGCCAGCAGTTACTTAGCGGGGGCATACGAGCAGTACTTC
.	TRBV15	TRBJ1-1	.	CATMNRLMNTEAFF	TGTGCCACCATGAACAGGTTGATGAACACTGAAGCTTTCTTT
once	TRBV28	TRBJ2-1	.	CASSGQGEQFF	TGTGCCAGCAGTGGGCAGGGTGAGCAGTTCTTC
few	TRBV18	TRBJ1-3	.	CASSPVPGSGNTIYF	TGTGCCAGCTCACCGGTCCCAGGCTCTGGAAACACCATATATTTT
.	TRBV6-6	TRBJ1-2	TRBD1	CASSYGQGAGGYTF	TGTGCCAGCAGTTACGGGCAGGGGGCCGGAGGCTACACCTTC
.	TRBV6-1	TRBJ2-5	.	CASSEVGETQYF	TGTGCCAGCAGTGAAGTCGGGGAGACCCAGTACTTC
.	TRBV4-3	TRBJ1-4	.	CASSQDWGLGEKLFF	TGCGCCAGCAGCCAAGATTGGGGGCTCGGTGAAAAACTGTTTTTT
.	TRBV6-6	TRBJ1-2	.	CASSQQGPMGGYTF	TGTGCCAGCAGCCAACAGGGACCCATGGGAGGCTACACCTTC
.	TRBV19	TRBJ2-5	TRBD2	CASSPISGTSQETQYF	TGTGCCAGTAGTCCAATTTCCGGGACTAGCCAAGAGACCCAGTACTTC
.	TRBV11-2	TRBJ2-2	.	CASSGPQGNDAGELFF	TGTGCCAGCAGCGGCCCCCAGGGGAATGATGCCGGGGAGCTGTTTTTT
.	TRBV28	TRBJ1-4	TRBD1	CASRKTGGVEKLFF	TGTGCCAGCAGGAAGACAGGGGGCGTTGAAAAACTGTTTTTT
.	TRBV5-6	TRBJ2-1	.	CASSLVYLNEQFF	TGTGCCAGCAGCTTGGTATATCTCAATGAGCAGTTCTTC
few	TRBV28	TRBJ1-2	.	CASSPIRAGFNYGYTF	TGTGCCAGCAGTCCGATCCGGGCAGGGTTTAACTATGGCTACACCTTC
.	TRBV4-2	TRBJ2-7	TRBD2	CASSQDALAGVNEQYF	TGTGCCAGCAGCCAAGATGCGCTAGCGGGAGTAAACGAGCAGTACTTC
.	TRBV7-9	TRBJ2-7	.	CASSSSTTRYTYEQYF	TGTGCCAGCAGCTCTTCGACAACTCGATATACCTACGAGCAGTACTTC
.	TRBV4-3	TRBJ2-2	TRBD2	CASSQGTSGTSGELFF	TGCGCCAGCAGCCAAGGGACTAGCGGGACGTCCGGGGAGCTGTTTTTT
.	TRBV29-1	TRBJ2-7	TRBD1	CSAPGQGREQYF	TGCAGCGCCCCGGGACAGGGGCGCGAGCAGTACTTC
once	TRBV25-1	TRBJ1-5	.	CASSESSGFQPQHF	TGTGCCAGCAGTGAGTCGTCAGGGTTTCAGCCCCAGCATTTT
.	TRBV10-3	TRBJ2-3	TRBD1	CAISGTGSDTQYF	TGTGCCATCAGCGGGACAGGGTCAGATACGCAGTATTTT
few	TRBV20-1	TRBJ1-1	.	CSASPLAVIF	TGCAGTGCTAGTCCCCTAGCGGTGATCTTT
.	TRBV30	TRBJ1-3	.	CAWRGAGISGNTIYF	TGTGCCTGGAGGGGGGCAGGGATTTCCGGAAACACCATATATTTT
.	TRBV29-1	TRBJ1-1	.	CSGVNTEAFF	TGCAGCGGAGTGAACACTGAAGCTTTCTTT